This TCR beta chain was sequenced in a study of CD8 T cells in Susac syndrome (dated by TCRdb to the late 2010s). Study-wide context: The study used repertoire sequencing to test whether antigen drove CD8+ T cell activation and differentiation in Susac syndrome. CD8+ T cell repertoire clonality was compared between some 13 healthy donors, roughly 14 Susac syndrome patients and 15 multiple sclerosis patients.

Peripheral blood CD8+ and CD4+ T cells from healthy donors, Susac syndrome patients and multiple sclerosis patients were profiled by high-throughput TCR beta sequencing. The healthy donors served as controls matched for age and sex. Bulk CD8+ and CD4+ T cells were purified by magnetic negative isolation, whereas CD8+ TEMRA cells were enriched by FACS. Blood was drawn into EDTA tubes, processed within 24 hours, and PBMCs were isolated by density gradient centrifugation. PBMCs intended for TCR sequencing were cryopreserved in liquid nitrogen and were subsequently thawed in a 37 degrees C water bath. A purity of at least 90% was achieved for sorted or isolated CD4+, CD8+ and CD8+ TEMRA cells. RNA was extracted using the RNeasy kit, and about 0.45 to 1 ug of the RNA was reverse transcribed with random hexamers. TCR beta CDR3 regions were amplified with the immunoSEQ multiplex PCR assay covering 54 Vbeta and 13 Jbeta segments. PCR amplification bias was corrected using a synthetic template baseline for primer optimization and computational correction. As for the original processing: Only productive sequences were kept, with reads annotated to V, D and J genes according to IMGT and analyzed in immunoSEQ Analyzer. To calculate clonality, Shannon entropy was normalized by log2 of the number of productive unique sequences and then subtracted from one. For each patient and control, public and private clones were evaluated among the 100 most prevalent clones. Clones were defined as Susac-specific when absent from the healthy and MS cohorts, from 1,000 to 1,100 published viral clones and from other ImmuneACCESS disease sequences. TCRdb reworked the public reads: Q25 trimming with fastp, MiXCR clone assembly, productive beta chains retained. Each CDR3 protein appears once, grouped with its most common genes and DNA. The V and J calls and clone size are TCRdb's, not the authors'. This sample holds about 140,000 distinct CDR3 sequences; 85% to 95% were observed only once. Together, the top ten hold 0.27% of the sample.

Turning to this clonotype: Its antigen is currently not known. There are no base qualities to consult, and no much larger clone falls within one base.

There are 15 amino acids in the CDR3, from cysteine to phenylalanine inclusive. Only CDR3 DNA is held: 45 bases, read in frame from base 1. The germline V gene sets CDR1 to SGHTA and CDR2 to FQGTGA. V and J are trimmed by 5 bases and 0 bases, and the gene matches miss 3 bases of the junction. What the study reported, not specific to this receptor: The TCR sequencing and HLA analysis was acknowledged to have included a relatively small number of individuals.

This sequence uses TRBV7-3 and TRBJ2-3; 9 junctional bases match TRBD2. The sample taken for sequencing was CD8+ T cells from PBMCs. The TCR comes from a human donor in good health. The nucleotides read TGTGCCAGCAGCAATAGCGGGGGAAGCACAGATACGCAGTATTTT. Its protein reads: CASSNSGGSTDTQYF.